Described below is a single T cell receptor (beta chain) sequence and its context. The record originates from a study of cytomegalovirus exposure and HLA in healthy donors. The CDR3 sequence is 15 residues long. Germline values: CDR1 MGHRA, CDR2 YSYEKL. Trimming took off 2 bases at V and 4 bases at J, with 14 bases between the two ends. The primer mix had 60 Vbeta and 13 Jbeta primers. This table comes from immunoSEQ multiplex PCR, and its TCRdb copy is limited to in-frame clones, with some not included. The listing contains 150,000 to 250,000 clones. This sequence originates from a boy between 10 and 17 years old in good health and CMV-seronegative. Specimen: PBMCs. The V and J genes are TRBV4-1 and TRBJ1-2, with D possibly being TRBD1 (5 bases). CDR3 coding DNA: TGCGCCAGCAGCCAAAGCAAGGGGCGAGCCTATGGCTACACCTTC. Translated, it gives CASSQSKGRAYGYTF.